This T cell receptor beta chain appears in the sequencing data of a study of cytotoxic CD8 clonotypes in ibrutinib-treated CLL. As for the study in general: Enrolment comprised some twelve relapsed/refractory and some 15 treatment-naive patients; fewer than 18 were IGHV unmutated.

Clones were sequenced by immunoSEQ multiplex PCR, and TCRdb holds only the in-frame ones, with some missing. The data contain some 200,000 clones, about 72% of them singletons. CDR3 size: 14 residues. V was pared by 5 bases and J by 0 bases, with 11 bases between. Germline assignment: CDR1 SGHTA and CDR2 FQGNSA. Overall study findings and caveats: Stable or contracted on treatment, public clonotypes were also uncommon. Clonality went up at the time of ibrutinib response, stayed stable in sustained remission, and later dropped back toward its baseline level at progression. Baseline values of clonality outstripped age-matched healthy donors and followed circulating CD8+ T-cell counts.

To note about this clone: What it binds is unknown.

Sequenced material: PBMCs, taken after 24 months of ibrutinib treatment. The gene calls are TRBV7-2 and TRBJ2-7; perhaps D is TRBD1 or TRBD2 (5 bases each). This TCR was sampled from a human donor with chronic lymphocytic leukemia. CDR3 sequence (DNA): TGTGCCAGCAGCCAACCAGGGAGCTCCTACGAGCAGTACTTC. Protein sequence: CASSQPGSSYEQYF.